The 13 T cell receptor beta chains presented below share a single source sample, sequenced in a study of early T cells in non-severe SARS-CoV-2 infection. From the 5' RACE reads, TCRdb called clonotypes with MiXCR, one entry per CDR3 protein. The repertoire holds 75,000 or so distinct CDR3 sequences, roughly an eighth seen once, with under 7% in the top ten. The material sequenced was whole blood, taken at baseline. These receptors came from an adult who was a healthcare worker with PCR-confirmed SARS-CoV-2 infection or an uninfected control (not recorded which).

This clonotype was recorded many times. The rearrangement links TRBV7-8 to TRBJ2-1; 8 bases fit TRBD2. The CDR3 totals 16 residues. Looked up from germline, CDR1 is SGHVS and CDR2 is FQNEAQ. J gave up 3 bases and V 5 bases, and 9 bases lay outside the gene matches. Written as DNA, the CDR3 is TGTGCCAGCAGCCCCGCAGCGGCGGGAGGCTACAATGAGCAGTTCTTC. It yields the protein CASSPAAAGGYNEQFF.

The chain recombines TRBV29-1 with TRBJ1-1, with 7 bases lining up with TRBD1. The ends lost 6 bases at V and 1 base at J; junction bases unmatched: 2. The germline V gene encodes CDR1 SQVTM and CDR2 ANQGSEA. CDR3 size: 12 residues. CDR3 loop: CSVGTANTEAFF. DNA of the CDR3: TGCAGCGTGGGGACAGCGAACACTGAAGCTTTCTTT.

This clonotype was picked up many times. J is TRBJ2-1 and V is TRBV7-2, with a possible D match to TRBD1 (6 bases). The CDR3 length is 13 residues. Trimming took 1 base from V and 8 from J, leaving 9 bases between them. The V gene's germline CDR1 is SGHTA and CDR2 FQGNSA. The CDR3 region is CASSLVRGHEQFF. In nucleotides, the CDR3 is TGTGCCAGCAGCTTAGTCAGGGGTCATGAGCAGTTCTTC. The full variable domain, completed using reference TRBV7-2 and TRBJ2-1, is GAGVSQSPSNKVTEKGKDVELRCDPISGHTALYWYRQSLGQGLEFLIYFQGNSAPDKSGLPSDRFSAERTGGSVSTLTIQRTQQEDSAVYLCASSLVRGHEQFFGPGTRLTVL.

The J gene is TRBJ1-6, the V gene TRBV2; 9 bases line up with TRBD1. CDR1 and CDR2 from the germline V gene are SNHLY and FYNNEI. Trimming at V came to 6 bases and at J to 0 bases, leaving 6 bases not matched to a gene. The CDR3 covers 17 residues. CDR3 nucleotide sequence: TGTGCCAGCAGGGGAGGGACAGGGAGCTCCTATAATTCACCCCTCCACTTT. It translates to CASRGGTGSSYNSPLHF.

The chain carries TRBV10-3 and TRBJ1-1, with 8 bases matching TRBD1. The germline gives CDR1 ENHRY, CDR2 SYGVKD. This CDR3 has 14 amino acids. Trimming removed 6 bases from V and 1 base from J; junction bases left unmatched: 4. The CDR3 bases are TGTGCCATCAGGGGGGGACAGGAGAACACTGAAGCTTTCTTT. Protein sequence: CAIRGGQENTEAFF.

This clonotype appeared many times. This chain joins TRBV15 and TRBJ2-7, with D perhaps TRBD1 or TRBD2 (6 bases each). Germline CDR1 and CDR2: LNHNV and YYDKDF (reference sequence). This CDR3 spans 14 amino acids. V shed 0 bases and J shed 2 bases, with 8 bases lying between them. CDR3: CATSRDRGPYEQYF. The CDR3 DNA sequence: TGTGCCACCAGCAGAGACCGGGGGCCCTACGAGCAGTACTTC.

This clonotype was picked up a small number of times. The CDR3 DNA sequence: TGTGCCAGCAGCCCGTCAGCGGGTTATGGGGCTTTCTTT. Protein: CASSPSAGYGAFF. The chain links TRBV7-2 to TRBJ1-1; D is undetermined. Germline V CDR1 and CDR2: SGHTA, FQGNSA. V was cut by 5 bases and J by 11 bases, with 18 bases left in between. CDR3 length equals 13 residues.

The chain uses TRBV28 and TRBJ2-7; D uncertain. The CDR3 is 12 amino acids. Germline values: CDR1 MDHEN, CDR2 SYDVKM. Trimming cost V 2 bases and J 2 bases, with 4 bases left between them. The CDR3 bases are TGTGCCAGCAGTTTAAACGCCTACGAGCAGTACTTC. Residues: CASSLNAYEQYF. Full variable domain (outside the CDR3, taken from reference TRBV28 and TRBJ2-7): DVKVTQSSRYLVKRTGEKVFLECVQDMDHENMFWYRQDPGLGLRLIYFSYDVKMKEKGDIPEGYSVSREKKERFSLILESASTNQTSMYLCASSLNAYEQYFGPGTRLTVT.

This chain joins TRBV27 and TRBJ2-7, with a weak D call TRBD1 (7 bases). Germline CDR1 reads MNHEY; CDR2 reads SMNVEV (reference sequence). V shed 1 base and J shed 4 bases, with 17 bases lying between them. CDR3 length equals 16 residues. The CDR3 DNA is TGTGCCAGCAGTTTATTCCGGGGGCGCAGGGGGTACGAGCAGTACTTC. Its protein is CASSLFRGRRGYEQYF.

To note about this clonotype: Given a much more abundant clone one base away, this may be a read error. The rearrangement uses TRBV4-1 and TRBJ1-1; no firm D call. The germline V and J ends were trimmed by 0 bases and 3 bases, with 11 bases remaining between them. CDR1 is MGHRA, CDR2 YSYEKL, per germline. The CDR3 spans 15 residues. The CDR3 region is CASSQDRSCHTEAFF. In DNA form, the CDR3 reads TGCGCCAGCAGCCAAGACCGCTCTTGCCACACTGAAGCTTTCTTT.

This clonotype appeared many times. V is TRBV29-1 and J is TRBJ2-5; D ambiguous. Germline V gene lookup returns CDR1 SQVTM and CDR2 ANQGSEA. Trimming removed 7 bases from V and 4 bases from J, with 16 bases in between. There are 13 residues in the CDR3. This CDR3 reads CSAEMVVGETQYF. DNA of the CDR3: TGCAGCGCCGAGATGGTTGTTGGAGAGACCCAGTACTTC.

This clonotype was detected a few times. The rearrangement links TRBV12-3 or TRBV12-4 to TRBJ1-4; D call uncertain. CDR3 length: 13 residues. Trimming removed 6 bases from V and 8 bases from J, with 13 bases in between. In DNA, the CDR3 is TGTGCCAGCAGCCCCCCCGCCGGGGAAAAACTGTTTTTT. The encoded protein is CASSPPAGEKLFF.

This clonotype was picked up a small number of times. The chain links TRBV9 to TRBJ1-6, with TRBD1 matching over 11 bases. The CDR3 consists of 14 residues. V shed 0 bases, J shed 11 bases, and the junction held 1 base outside the gene matches. Germline CDR1 and CDR2: SGDLS and YYNGEE. DNA for the CDR3: TGTGCCAGCAGCGTAGGGGGACAGGGGGCACCCCTCCACTTT. Protein sequence: CASSVGGQGAPLHF.